The 19 T cell receptor beta chains given below trace back to one sample, sequenced in a study of blood T cell repertoires in COVID-19. Repertoires were generated with immunoSEQ multiplex PCR, while TCRdb's copy carries only in-frame clones and drops some. The data hold hundreds of thousands of clones, with 85% to 90% observed a single time. The source material was PBMCs or T cells enriched from blood (not recorded which). The receptors were gathered from a woman aged 45 to 65 who had recovered from COVID-19.

V usage is TRBV7-2 and J usage is TRBJ2-7; 9 bases fit TRBD1. CDR1 and CDR2 from the germline V gene are SGHTA and FQGNSA. The CDR3 contains 14 residues. V lost 5 bases and J lost 3; bases outside the gene matches: 5. The CDR3 DNA is TGTGCCAGCAGCCCCGGACAGGGGTTCTACGAGCAGTACTTC. It translates to CASSPGQGFYEQYF.

CDR3 nucleotides: TGTGCTAGTGGACCACTAGCGGACAATGAGCAGTTCTTC. Protein: CASGPLADNEQFF. The chain combines TRBV12-5 with TRBJ2-1; 8 bases align to TRBD2. V trimming: 6 bases; J trimming: 5 bases; junction bases outside the gene matches: 3. The length of the CDR3 is 13 residues. Germline values: CDR1 LGHNT, CDR2 FRNRAP.

V and J are TRBV6-2 or TRBV6-3 and TRBJ1-2; maybe TRBD1 (6 bases). Germline values: CDR1 MNHEY, CDR2 SVGEGT. V lost 5 bases and J lost 0, with 13 bases in between. The CDR3 runs 15 residues. CDR3 DNA sequence: TGTGCCAGCAGTAGAGGACAGCCGTCTAACTATGGCTACACCTTC. It codes for CASSRGQPSNYGYTF.

The CDR3 protein is CASSQERGGAAYEQYF. CDR3 in DNA: TGCGCCAGCAGCCAAGAGAGGGGGGGGGCCGCCTACGAGCAGTACTTC. The chain is built from TRBV4-1 and TRBJ2-7; a weak D match, TRBD2 (7 bases). CDR1 and CDR2 from the germline V gene are MGHRA and YSYEKL. The CDR3 spans 16 residues. V lost 0 bases and J 2 bases, leaving 14 bases between the germline ends.

The sample holds one count of this clone. The chain recombines TRBV7-9 with TRBJ2-3, with 11 bases lining up with TRBD2. Germline assignment: CDR1 SEHNR and CDR2 FQNEAQ (reference sequence). This CDR3 has 15 amino acids. Trimming took 5 bases from V and 5 from J; bases not matched to a gene: 6. For the CDR3, the DNA is TGTGCCAGCAGCGGTAGCGGGAGGGCCTTAGATACGCAGTATTTT. This encodes CASSGSGRALDTQYF.

The chain employs TRBV2 and TRBJ2-4; D may be TRBD1 (6 bases). This CDR3 has 14 residues. With 7 bases removed from V and 3 bases from J, the gap between germline ends came to 13 bases. The V gene's germline CDR1 is SNHLY and CDR2 FYNNEI. Written as DNA, the CDR3 is TGTGCCAGCAACAGGGTTATCGGCAAAAACATTCAGTACTTC. This translates into CASNRVIGKNIQYF.

The V call is TRBV9, the J call TRBJ1-1; 7 positions match TRBD1. Trimming at V came to 3 bases and at J to 1 base, leaving 3 bases not matched to a gene. Germline V gene sequence: CDR1 SGDLS, CDR2 YYNGEE. This CDR3 contains 14 residues. CDR3 protein: CASSGGGTNTEAFF. In nucleotides, the CDR3 is TGTGCCAGCAGCGGAGGGGGCACGAACACTGAAGCTTTCTTT.

The chain is built from TRBV9 and TRBJ1-6; a possible D gene is TRBD1 (5 bases). CDR3 size: 13 residues. Germline loops: CDR1 SGDLS, CDR2 YYNGEE. V was clipped by 7 bases and J by 7 bases, with 12 bases between them. CDR3 amino acids: CASGGGMNSPLHF. The CDR3 DNA reads TGTGCCAGCGGGGGGGGTATGAATTCACCCCTCCACTTT.

This rearrangement joins TRBV29-1 to TRBJ2-1, with 11 positions matching TRBD2. The germline CDR1 and CDR2 sequences are SQVTM and ANQGSEA. The CDR3 is 15 residues long. Germline trimming cut 7 bases from V and 0 bases from J; bases unmatched to any gene: 5. This CDR3 is CSAQTSGSSYNEQFF. The DNA for the CDR3 is TGCAGCGCCCAAACTAGCGGGAGCTCCTACAATGAGCAGTTCTTC.

V is TRBV14 and J is TRBJ1-1; no clear D gene. This CDR3 comprises 14 residues. V was trimmed by 1 base and J by 6 bases, leaving 12 bases between them. Germline assignment: CDR1 SGHDN and CDR2 FVKESK. CDR3 sequence reads: CASSQGRWIAEAFF. CDR3 nucleotides: TGTGCCAGCAGCCAAGGGAGGTGGATCGCTGAAGCTTTCTTT. The complete variable domain, with remaining parts taken from reference TRBV14 and TRBJ1-1, reads EAGVTQFPSHSVIEKGQTVTLRCDPISGHDNLYWYRRVMGKEIKFLLHFVKESKQDESGMPNNRFLAERTGGTYSTLKVQPAELEDSGVYFCASSQGRWIAEAFFGQGTRLTVV.

The chain joins TRBV3-1 (or the pseudogene TRBV3-2) to TRBJ1-1, with 10 bases aligning to TRBD1. Germline trimming cut 3 bases from V and 6 bases from J; bases unmatched to any gene: 4. The CDR3 runs to 14 residues. Germline-derived CDR1 and CDR2 are LGHDT and YNNKEL (reference sequence). CDR3 in amino acids: CASSHLTGGAEAFF. The CDR3 DNA sequence: TGTGCCAGCAGCCATTTGACAGGGGGCGCTGAAGCTTTCTTT.

This rearrangement joins TRBV11-2 to TRBJ1-2; D might be TRBD1 (5 bases). V was cut by 4 bases and J by 8 bases, with 17 bases left in between. CDR1 SGHAT and CDR2 FQNNGV come from the germline V gene. The CDR3 spans 14 residues. CDR3 in amino acids: CASSSSRGKRGYTF. The CDR3 region has the DNA TGTGCCAGCAGCTCATCTAGGGGAAAGAGGGGCTACACCTTC.

The rearrangement uses TRBV3-1 (or the pseudogene TRBV3-2) and TRBJ1-1, with 9 nucleotides matching TRBD1. Germline V CDR1 and CDR2: LGHDT, YNNKEL (reference sequence). CDR3 length equals 13 residues. V lost 4 bases to trimming and J lost 8 bases; unmatched junction nucleotides: 5. The CDR3 sequence is CASSPTGQGEAFF. In nucleotides, the CDR3 is TGTGCCAGCAGCCCTACGGGACAGGGAGAAGCTTTCTTT.

A remark on this clone: The junction departs from the called germline gene at one end, perhaps through a read error. The chain recombines TRBV5-6 with TRBJ2-7; TRBD2 matches at 13 bases. Germline V gene sequence: CDR1 SGHDT, CDR2 YYEEEE. The CDR3 covers 13 residues. In nucleotides, the CDR3 is TGTGCCAGCAGCTTGGAACTAGCGGGAGGGAAGGACTTC. Protein: CASSLELAGGKDF.

The chain joins TRBV9 to TRBJ1-1; possible D gene TRBD1, 5 bases. V was cut by 0 bases and J by 0 bases, with 12 bases left in between. This CDR3 has 16 amino acids. Germline CDR1 is SGDLS and CDR2 is YYNGEE. The CDR3 nucleotides are TGTGCCAGCAGCGTAGACGGAGGGGCGATGAACACTGAAGCTTTCTTT. Amino acids: CASSVDGGAMNTEAFF.

The J gene is TRBJ2-2, the V gene TRBV9; TRBD2 matches 7 bases. In germline, CDR1 is SGDLS, CDR2 YYNGEE. The CDR3 has 18 residues. The V and J ends lost 3 bases and 4 bases, in that order; junction bases with no gene match: 15. In DNA, the CDR3 is TGTGCCAGCAGCGGGGGGATCGTTGCGGGAGCGGGCACCGGGGAGCTGTTTTTT. Translation gives CASSGGIVAGAGTGELFF.

The genes are TRBV6-5 and TRBJ1-5; 8 bases are shared with TRBD1. The CDR3 is 15 amino acids. The V gene end was trimmed by 7 bases and the J gene end by 1 base; junction bases not matched to a gene: 6. The germline gives CDR1 MNHEY, CDR2 SVGAGI. CDR3 protein: CASKTGGGSNQPQHF. CDR3 nucleotide sequence: TGTGCCAGCAAAACAGGGGGAGGGAGCAATCAGCCCCAGCATTTT.

V and J are TRBV6-5 and TRBJ2-7; 10 nucleotides match TRBD1. The CDR3 runs to 16 residues. With 4 bases clipped from V and 7 bases from J, the junction kept 13 bases outside the gene matches. Germline-derived CDR1 and CDR2 are MNHEY and SVGAGI. CDR3 region: CASSFQDRGGSGEQYF. As DNA, the CDR3 is TGTGCCAGCAGTTTCCAGGACAGGGGGGGATCTGGAGAGCAGTACTTC.

V gene TRBV6-5 combines with J gene TRBJ1-2; TRBD1 might be the D (6 bases). Germline V gene lookup returns CDR1 MNHEY and CDR2 SVGAGI. There are 13 residues in the CDR3. V lost 8 bases and J 4 bases, leaving 14 bases between the germline ends. CDR3 protein: CASGQQGLYGYTF. The CDR3 DNA follows: TGTGCCAGCGGCCAACAGGGTCTCTATGGCTACACCTTC.